A single TCR beta chain is shown here with its context. Its antigen is not identified. Trimming shortened V by 4 bases and J by 0 bases, and 7 bases separated the two germline ends. The germline gives CDR1 SGHTA, CDR2 FQGNSA. The CDR3 covers 14 residues. The PCR had 60 Vbeta and 13 Jbeta primers. Some clones are missing from TCRdb's copy, which holds only in-frame ones; the method was immunoSEQ multiplex PCR. Of about 130,000 clones in the sample, 65% to 85% were seen once. Sampled while nominally healthy, donors likely had unrecorded immune exposures. This entry is derived from a study of cytomegalovirus exposure and HLA in healthy donors. Overall study findings and caveats: Most of the TCR beta V segments (in an earlier analysis) were productive either about 87% or about 30% of the time. The authors listed approximately 150 TCR beta chains as cytomegalovirus-associated. Solely CMV serostatus was available to characterize immune exposure.

This TCR derives from a man between 18 and 29 years old in good health and CMV-seropositive. The source material was PBMCs. The V and J genes are TRBV7-2 and TRBJ2-1; D is undetermined. CDR3 loop: CASSWPNSYNEQFF. CDR3 coding DNA: TGTGCCAGCAGCTGGCCGAACTCCTACAATGAGCAGTTCTTC.